The 18 T cell receptor beta chains presented below share a single source sample, sequenced in a study of shared clonotypes between healthy human individuals. As defined, naive CD8 cells were CD45RO-negative and positively selected for CCR7, with terminally differentiated effector memory CD45RA+ cells excluded. Clones were read by immunoSEQ multiplex PCR, and TCRdb kept only the in-frame ones, dropping some. Seen here are hundreds of thousands of clones, about 95% observed once, and the top ten hold approximately 0.1%. Specimen: naive CD8+ T cells sorted from blood. The receptors were sampled from a woman in her twenties or thirties in good health.

V is TRBV30 and J is TRBJ2-5, with a tentative D call TRBD1 (6 bases). Near its end, the DNA agrees better with TRBJ2-7, so the J call may be wrong. The germline gives CDR1 GTSNPN, CDR2 SVGIG (reference sequence). The CDR3 extends over 14 amino acids. CDR3 DNA sequence: TGTGCCGTATGCACTACAGGGATGGGCGACGAGCAGTACTTC. Its protein is CAVCTTGMGDEQYF.

The gene calls are TRBV28 and TRBJ2-7, with D possibly being TRBD2 (5 bases). V was clipped by 7 bases and J by 3 bases, with 19 bases between them. CDR1 is MDHEN and CDR2 is SYDVKM in the germline V gene. This CDR3 is built from 15 residues. The CDR3 region is CASTEDRTQYYEQYF. CDR3 DNA sequence: TGTGCCAGCACTGAGGATCGGACTCAGTACTACGAGCAGTACTTC.

This clone has a single count. V and J are TRBV9 and TRBJ2-7; D perhaps matches TRBD1 (5 bases). Germline V CDR1 and CDR2: SGDLS, YYNGEE. This CDR3 spans 13 amino acids. With 3 bases removed from V and 6 bases from J, the gap between germline ends came to 13 bases. CDR3 nucleotides: TGTGCCAGCAGCGGACAGCAAGCCCCCGAGCAGTACTTC. It specifies CASSGQQAPEQYF.

J is TRBJ2-7 and V is TRBV7-3; 8 bases fit TRBD1. The CDR3 covers 14 residues. The V segment lost 2 bases and the J segment 2 bases; nucleotides outside the gene matches: 2. The germline V gene encodes CDR1 SGHTA and CDR2 FQGTGA. CDR3 in DNA: TGTGCCAGCAGCTTACAGGGGGCTCCCTACGAGCAGTACTTC. Protein: CASSLQGAPYEQYF.

This sequence joins TRBV4-2 and TRBJ1-1, with 7 positions matching TRBD1. The V gene end was trimmed by 4 bases and the J gene end by 2 bases; junction bases not matched to a gene: 7. The CDR3 covers 15 residues. Germline V gene data show CDR1 as LGHNA and CDR2 as YNFKEQ. CDR3 amino acids: CASSPPQGKNTEAFF. In nucleotides, the CDR3 is TGTGCCAGCAGCCCTCCACAGGGGAAAAACACTGAAGCTTTCTTT.

The CDR3 loop reads CASSLKRAAYEQYF. The CDR3 DNA reads as TGTGCCAGCAGTTTAAAGCGGGCGGCCTACGAGCAGTACTTC. The rearrangement joins TRBV28 to TRBJ2-7, with D maybe TRBD2 (6 bases). The CDR3 consists of 14 residues. Deletions cut 2 bases from V and 2 bases from J, with 10 bases between. Per the germline V gene, CDR1 is MDHEN and CDR2 is SYDVKM. Full variable domain (missing parts from reference TRBV28 and TRBJ2-7): DVKVTQSSRYLVKRTGEKVFLECVQDMDHENMFWYRQDPGLGLRLIYFSYDVKMKEKGDIPEGYSVSREKKERFSLILESASTNQTSMYLCASSLKRAAYEQYFGPGTRLTVT.

V gene TRBV20-1 combines with J gene TRBJ2-7; no firm D call. V gave up 0 bases and J gave up 3 bases, with 3 bases separating them. The CDR3 runs to 11 residues. Germline V gene sequence: CDR1 DFQATT, CDR2 SNEGSKA (reference sequence). CDR3 coding DNA: TGCAGTGCTAGAGATGTCTACGAGCAGTACTTC. Amino acid sequence: CSARDVYEQYF.

J is TRBJ2-5 and V is TRBV5-6; 9 bases agree with TRBD1. CDR1 and CDR2 (germline): SGHDT, YYEEEE. CDR3 size: 13 residues. Trimming removed 4 bases from V and 5 bases from J; junction bases left unmatched: 3. The CDR3 protein is CASSIGTGETQYF. The CDR3, as DNA: TGTGCCAGCAGCATAGGGACAGGGGAGACCCAGTACTTC.

About this clone: The junction shows a germline mismatch at one end, possibly a read error. The CDR3 bases are TGTGCCGGCAGTTACGGCAGAATGAACACTGAAGCTTTCTTT. Amino acid sequence: CAGSYGRMNTEAFF. V usage is TRBV6-5 and J usage is TRBJ1-1; D gene uncertain. This CDR3 region has 14 residues. Germline-derived CDR1 and CDR2 are MNHEY and SVGAGI.

The chain has TRBV5-3 and TRBJ2-4; D may be TRBD2 (5 bases). TRBV5-3 is an ORF; its function is uncertain. Trimming cost V 0 bases and J 2 bases, with 12 bases left between them. CDR3 length: 16 amino acids. CDR3 sequence reads: CARSLVAGESKNIQYF. The CDR3, as DNA: TGTGCCAGAAGCTTGGTTGCCGGGGAGTCCAAAAACATTCAGTACTTC.

The rearrangement uses TRBV19 and TRBJ2-3; 7 nucleotides line up with TRBD1. This CDR3 region has 17 residues. J lost 0 bases, V lost 5 bases, and 11 bases had no gene match. The germline gives CDR1 LNHDA, CDR2 SQIVND (reference sequence). CDR3 loop: CASSGGQFTPSTDTQYF. CDR3 sequence (DNA): TGTGCCAGTAGTGGGGGACAGTTTACCCCTAGCACAGATACGCAGTATTTT.

The chain has TRBV7-9 and TRBJ1-4, with 7 bases identical to TRBD1. CDR3 length: 15 residues. Losses at the gene ends were 3 bases for V and 3 bases for J; bases not matched to a gene: 4. Germline CDR1 and CDR2: SEHNR and FQNEAQ (reference sequence). CDR3 nucleotide sequence: TGTGCCAGCAGCTTCAGGGGGGACGCTAATGAAAAACTGTTTTTT. Residues: CASSFRGDANEKLFF.

The chain's CDR3 is CSVAESYEQYF. The DNA for the CDR3 is TGCAGCGTTGCGGAATCCTACGAGCAGTACTTC. The chain is built from TRBV29-1 and TRBJ2-7; no reliable D call. Trimming shortened V by 4 bases and J by 1 base, and 5 bases separated the two germline ends. This CDR3 comprises 11 residues. Germline CDR1 is SQVTM and CDR2 is ANQGSEA.

The chain couples TRBV7-2 to TRBJ2-7; no reliable D call. The CDR3 extends over 14 amino acids. In germline, CDR1 is SGHTA, CDR2 FQGNSA. Trimming took 5 bases from V and 5 from J, leaving 16 bases between them. CDR3 bases: TGTGCCAGCAGCCCAATCGGACCTCTGGACGAGCAGTACTTC. Translation: CASSPIGPLDEQYF.

The V call is TRBV27, the J call TRBJ2-7; a possible D gene is TRBD1 (6 bases). Trimming removed 5 bases at V and 3 bases at J, with 17 bases between. This CDR3 comprises 15 residues. The germline CDR1 and CDR2 sequences are MNHEY and SMNVEV (reference sequence). CDR3 sequence: CASSLKTLQGYEQYF. The CDR3 DNA reads as TGTGCCAGCAGTCTCAAGACGTTACAGGGCTACGAGCAGTACTTC.

This chain joins TRBV5-1 and TRBJ2-7; the match to TRBD2 covers 8 bases. Per the germline V gene, CDR1 is SGHRS and CDR2 is YFSETQ. This CDR3 is built from 15 residues. V shed 2 bases, J shed 6 bases, and the junction held 10 bases outside the gene matches. The DNA of the CDR3 is TGCGCCAGCAGCTTATGGCGGCGGGAGGCAAGCGAGCAGTACTTC. Protein: CASSLWRREASEQYF.

This rearrangement joins TRBV28 to TRBJ2-1, with 9 bases lining up with TRBD1. Germline CDR1 and CDR2: MDHEN and SYDVKM. This CDR3 spans 17 amino acids. The J segment lost 4 bases and the V segment lost 1 base, leaving 8 bases of the junction unmatched. The CDR3 reads CASSLSSRDRVYNEQFF. The CDR3 DNA is TGTGCCAGCAGTTTATCCTCGAGGGACAGGGTTTACAATGAGCAGTTCTTC.

The CDR3 nucleotides read TGTGCCAGCAGCCTGGCCACTGTAGCGGGAGGGCTGGAGACCCAGTACTTC. It translates to CASSLATVAGGLETQYF. This chain joins TRBV7-9 and TRBJ2-5; 11 nucleotides match TRBD2. Germline assignment: CDR1 SEHNR and CDR2 FQNEAQ (reference sequence). The V segment lost 5 bases and the J segment 5 bases; nucleotides outside the gene matches: 13. The CDR3 covers 17 residues.